This paragraph reports one T cell receptor beta chain. This clone was recorded many times. Its antigen has not been determined. Base-call qualities are not available, and no considerably larger clone is one nucleotide away. Before undergoing thyroid surgery, none of the patients had been given any kind of treatment. The study retrospectively analysed patient clinical samples collected from the early 2010s to the late 2010s using T-cell receptor beta sequencing. These data originate in a study of metastatic and nonmetastatic thyroid tumors (TCRdb year 2020). In the study overall: Repertoires were compared across peripheral blood and tumor or nodule tissue samples from malignant and benign thyroid patients. Findings and caveats that apply to the study as a whole: TCR beta diversity was reported as significantly higher in malignant tumors than in benign nodules, in both blood and tumor samples.

Library preparation was by PCR. The data were produced on an Illumina HiSeq 4000. The TCR beta-chain CDR3 region of each patient was profiled by high-throughput sequencing. The published analysis was carried out like this. The researchers built a classifier to tell apart papillary thyroid cancer patients with distant metastasis, based on CDR3 differences among clinicopathological groups. The Shannon index was used to assess repertoire diversity, and the Morisita-Horn index was used to assess tumor-blood repertoire similarity. TCRdb reworked the public reads: Q25 trimming with fastp, MiXCR clone assembly, productive beta chains retained. The V and J calls were determined by TCRdb, not by the authors. This sample is represented by around 26,000 clones; about 13% of them were singletons. 17% of the sample is held by the ten biggest clonotypes. This TCR derives from a female donor with papillary thyroid cancer or a benign thyroid nodule (not recorded which). Some clones in this sample may be carry-over from other donors' samples. Sequenced material: blood.

The CDR3 in this case is CASSAAASGPPDTQYF. The bases are TGTGCCAGCAGCGCAGCGGCTAGCGGTCCTCCAGATACGCAGTATTTT. The chain uses TRBV7-6 and TRBJ2-3; TRBD2 lines up with 7 middle nucleotides. Compared with germline, V lacks 5 bases and J lacks 4 bases; bases without a gene match: 12. CDR1 and CDR2, looked up from the germline V gene, are SGHVS and FNYEAQ. Spanning cysteine to phenylalanine, the CDR3 consists of 16 amino acids. The only DNA kept is the CDR3, 48 bases in frame from the first base.